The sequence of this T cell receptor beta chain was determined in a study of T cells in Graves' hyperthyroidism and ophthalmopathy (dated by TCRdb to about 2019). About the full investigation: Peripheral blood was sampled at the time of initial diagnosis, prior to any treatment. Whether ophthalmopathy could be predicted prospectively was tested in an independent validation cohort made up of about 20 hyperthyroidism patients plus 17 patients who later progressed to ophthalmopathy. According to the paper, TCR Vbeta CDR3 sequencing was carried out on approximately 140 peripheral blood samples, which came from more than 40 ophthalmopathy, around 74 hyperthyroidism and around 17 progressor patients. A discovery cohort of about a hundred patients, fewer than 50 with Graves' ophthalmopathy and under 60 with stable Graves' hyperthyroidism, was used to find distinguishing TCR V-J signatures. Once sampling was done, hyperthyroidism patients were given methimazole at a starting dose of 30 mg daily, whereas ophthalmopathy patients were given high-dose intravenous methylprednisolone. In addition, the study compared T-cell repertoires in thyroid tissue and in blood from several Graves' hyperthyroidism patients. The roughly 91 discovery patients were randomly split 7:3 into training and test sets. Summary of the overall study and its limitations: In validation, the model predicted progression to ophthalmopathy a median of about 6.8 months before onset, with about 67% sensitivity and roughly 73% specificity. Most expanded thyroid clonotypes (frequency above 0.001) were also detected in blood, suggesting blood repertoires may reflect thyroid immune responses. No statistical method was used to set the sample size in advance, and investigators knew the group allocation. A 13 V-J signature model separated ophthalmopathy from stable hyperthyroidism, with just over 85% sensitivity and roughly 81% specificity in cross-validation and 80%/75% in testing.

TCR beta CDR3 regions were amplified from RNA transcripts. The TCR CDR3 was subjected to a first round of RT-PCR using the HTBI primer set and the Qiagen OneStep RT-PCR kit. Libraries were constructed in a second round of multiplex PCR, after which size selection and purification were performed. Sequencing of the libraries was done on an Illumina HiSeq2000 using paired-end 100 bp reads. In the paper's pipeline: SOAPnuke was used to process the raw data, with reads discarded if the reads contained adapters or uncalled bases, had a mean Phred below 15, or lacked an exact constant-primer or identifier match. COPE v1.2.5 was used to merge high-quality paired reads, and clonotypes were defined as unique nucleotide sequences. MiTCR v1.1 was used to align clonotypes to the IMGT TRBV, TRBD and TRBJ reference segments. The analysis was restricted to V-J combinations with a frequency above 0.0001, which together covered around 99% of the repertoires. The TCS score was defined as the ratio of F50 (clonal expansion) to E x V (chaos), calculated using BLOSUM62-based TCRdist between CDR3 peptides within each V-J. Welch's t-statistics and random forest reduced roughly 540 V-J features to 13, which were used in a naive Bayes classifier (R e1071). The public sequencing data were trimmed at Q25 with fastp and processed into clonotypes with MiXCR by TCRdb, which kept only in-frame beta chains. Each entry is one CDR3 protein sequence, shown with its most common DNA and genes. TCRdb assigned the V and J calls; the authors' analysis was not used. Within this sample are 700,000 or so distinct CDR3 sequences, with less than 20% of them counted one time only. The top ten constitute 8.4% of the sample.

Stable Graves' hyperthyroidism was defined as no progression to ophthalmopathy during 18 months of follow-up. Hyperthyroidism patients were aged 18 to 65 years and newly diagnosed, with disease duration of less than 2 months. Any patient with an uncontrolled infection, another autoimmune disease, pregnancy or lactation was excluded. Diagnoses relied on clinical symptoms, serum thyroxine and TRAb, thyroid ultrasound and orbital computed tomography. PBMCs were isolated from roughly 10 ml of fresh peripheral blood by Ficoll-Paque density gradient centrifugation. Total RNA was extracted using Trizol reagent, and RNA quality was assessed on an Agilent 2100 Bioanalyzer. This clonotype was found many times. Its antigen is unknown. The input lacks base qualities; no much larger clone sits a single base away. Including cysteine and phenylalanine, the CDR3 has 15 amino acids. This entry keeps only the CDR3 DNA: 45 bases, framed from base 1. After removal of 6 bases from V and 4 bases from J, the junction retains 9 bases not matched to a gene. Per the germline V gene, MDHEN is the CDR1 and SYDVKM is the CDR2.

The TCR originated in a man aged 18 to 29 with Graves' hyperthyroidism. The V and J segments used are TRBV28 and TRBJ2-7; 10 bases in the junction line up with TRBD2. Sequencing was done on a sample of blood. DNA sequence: TGTGCCAGCAGCCACGGGCTAGCGGGAGCTTACGAGCAGTACTTC. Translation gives CASSHGLAGAYEQYF.